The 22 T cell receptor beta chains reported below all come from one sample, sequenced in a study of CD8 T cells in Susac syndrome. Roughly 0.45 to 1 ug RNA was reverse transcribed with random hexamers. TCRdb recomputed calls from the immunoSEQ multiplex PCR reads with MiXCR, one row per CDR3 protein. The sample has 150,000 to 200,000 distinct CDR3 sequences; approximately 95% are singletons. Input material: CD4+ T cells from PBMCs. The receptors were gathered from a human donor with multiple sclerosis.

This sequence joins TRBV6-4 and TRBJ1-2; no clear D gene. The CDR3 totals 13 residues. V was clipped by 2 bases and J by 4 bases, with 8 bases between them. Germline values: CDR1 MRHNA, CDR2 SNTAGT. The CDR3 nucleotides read TGTGCCAGCAGTGACAACGGGCGCTATGGCTACACCTTC. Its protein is CASSDNGRYGYTF.

The CDR3 sequence is CASSIPGLPRGQYF. CDR3 in DNA: TGTGCCAGTAGTATCCCAGGACTGCCCCGGGGGCAGTACTTC. The V gene is TRBV19, the J gene TRBJ2-7; D might be TRBD2 (5 bases). There are 14 residues in the CDR3. V was clipped by 3 bases and J by 9 bases, with 18 bases between them. Germline V gives CDR1 LNHDA, CDR2 SQIVND (reference sequence).

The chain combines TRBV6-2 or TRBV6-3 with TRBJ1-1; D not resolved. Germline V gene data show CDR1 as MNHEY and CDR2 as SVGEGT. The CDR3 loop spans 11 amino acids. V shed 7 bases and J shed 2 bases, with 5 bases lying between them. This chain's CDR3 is CASTSNTEAFF. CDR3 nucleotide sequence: TGTGCCAGCACAAGTAACACTGAAGCTTTCTTT.

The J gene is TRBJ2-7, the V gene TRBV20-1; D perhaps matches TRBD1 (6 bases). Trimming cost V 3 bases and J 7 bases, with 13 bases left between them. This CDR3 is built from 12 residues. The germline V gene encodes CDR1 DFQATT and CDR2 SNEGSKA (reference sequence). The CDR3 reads CSASNQGPEQYF. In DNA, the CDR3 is TGCAGTGCTAGCAATCAGGGGCCAGAGCAGTACTTC.

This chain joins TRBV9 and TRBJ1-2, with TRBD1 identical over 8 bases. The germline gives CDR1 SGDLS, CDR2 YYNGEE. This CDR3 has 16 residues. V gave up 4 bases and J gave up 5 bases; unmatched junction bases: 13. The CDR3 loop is CASSSLEARTGYGYTF. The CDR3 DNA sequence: TGTGCCAGCAGCTCCCTCGAAGCTAGGACAGGGTATGGCTACACCTTC.

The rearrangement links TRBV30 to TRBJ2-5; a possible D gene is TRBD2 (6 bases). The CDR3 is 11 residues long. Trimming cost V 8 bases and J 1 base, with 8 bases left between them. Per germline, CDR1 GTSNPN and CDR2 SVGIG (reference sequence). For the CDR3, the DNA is TGTGCCCAGACTAGCCAAGAGACCCAGTACTTC. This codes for CAQTSQETQYF.

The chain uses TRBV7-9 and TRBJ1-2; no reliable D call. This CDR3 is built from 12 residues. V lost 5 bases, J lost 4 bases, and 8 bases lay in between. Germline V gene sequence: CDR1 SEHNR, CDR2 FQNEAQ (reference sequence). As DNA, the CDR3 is TGTGCCAGCAGCGATAGGTCCTATGGCTACACCTTC. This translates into CASSDRSYGYTF.

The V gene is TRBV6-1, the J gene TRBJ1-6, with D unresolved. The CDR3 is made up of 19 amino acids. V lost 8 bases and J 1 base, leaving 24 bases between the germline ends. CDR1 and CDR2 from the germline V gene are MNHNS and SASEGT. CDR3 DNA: TGTGCCAGCTCCCGAGCAGTTGGGTCGAGTGGTTCCTATAATTCACCCCTCCACTTT. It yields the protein CASSRAVGSSGSYNSPLHF.

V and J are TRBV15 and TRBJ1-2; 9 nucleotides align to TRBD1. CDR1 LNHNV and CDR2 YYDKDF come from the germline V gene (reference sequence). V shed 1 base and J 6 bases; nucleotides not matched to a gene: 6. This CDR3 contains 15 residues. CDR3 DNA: TGTGCCACCAGCAGAGGGGACAGGGTGGAAGATGGCTACACCTTC. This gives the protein CATSRGDRVEDGYTF. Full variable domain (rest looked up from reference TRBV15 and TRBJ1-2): DAMVIQNPRYQVTQFGKPVTLSCSQTLNHNVMYWYQQKSSQAPKLLFHYYDKDFNNEADTPDNFQSRRPNTSFCFLDIRSPGLGDTAMYLCATSRGDRVEDGYTFGSGTRLTVV.

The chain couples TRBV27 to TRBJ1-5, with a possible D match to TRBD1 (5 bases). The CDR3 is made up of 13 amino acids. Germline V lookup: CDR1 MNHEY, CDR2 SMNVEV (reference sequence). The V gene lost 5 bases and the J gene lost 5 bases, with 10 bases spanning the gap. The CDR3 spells CASSRQMDQPQHF. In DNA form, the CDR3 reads TGTGCCAGCAGTCGACAGATGGATCAGCCCCAGCATTTT.

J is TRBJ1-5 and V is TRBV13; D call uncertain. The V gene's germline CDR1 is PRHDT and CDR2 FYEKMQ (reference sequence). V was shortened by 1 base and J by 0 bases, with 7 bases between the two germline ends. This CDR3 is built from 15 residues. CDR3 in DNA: TGTGCCAGCAGCTTAGATGGGATTAGCAATCAGCCCCAGCATTTT. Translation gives CASSLDGISNQPQHF.

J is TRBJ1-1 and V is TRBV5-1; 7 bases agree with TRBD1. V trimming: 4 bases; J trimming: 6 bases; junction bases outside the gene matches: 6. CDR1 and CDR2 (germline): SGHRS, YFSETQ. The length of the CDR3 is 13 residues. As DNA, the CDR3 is TGCGCCAGCAGCGGAACAGGGGACTCTGAAGCTTTCTTT. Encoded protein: CASSGTGDSEAFF.

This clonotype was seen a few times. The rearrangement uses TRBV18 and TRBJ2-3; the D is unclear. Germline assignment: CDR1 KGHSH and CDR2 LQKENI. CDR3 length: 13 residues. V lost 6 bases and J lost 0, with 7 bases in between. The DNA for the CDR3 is TGTGCCAGCTCCCTCGACAGCACAGATACGCAGTATTTT. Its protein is CASSLDSTDTQYF.

CDR3 sequence reads: CASRPKGRETQYF. The DNA for the CDR3 is TGTGCCAGCAGACCGAAGGGGCGAGAGACCCAGTACTTC. This chain uses TRBV14 with TRBJ2-5; TRBD1 might be the D (5 bases). The CDR3 sequence is 13 residues long. Germline V lookup: CDR1 SGHDN, CDR2 FVKESK. Trimming removed 6 bases at V and 4 bases at J, with 12 bases between.

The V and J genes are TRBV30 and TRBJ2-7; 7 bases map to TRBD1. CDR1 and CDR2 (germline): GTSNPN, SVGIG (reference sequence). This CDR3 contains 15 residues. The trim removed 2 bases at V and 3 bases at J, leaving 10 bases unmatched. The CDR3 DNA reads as TGTGCCTGGAGTCGATACCACAGGGGAAGCTACGAGCAGTACTTC. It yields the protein CAWSRYHRGSYEQYF.

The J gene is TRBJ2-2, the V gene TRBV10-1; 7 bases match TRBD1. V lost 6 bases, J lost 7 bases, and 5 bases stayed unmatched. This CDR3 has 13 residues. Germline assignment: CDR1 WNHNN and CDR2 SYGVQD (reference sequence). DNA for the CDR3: TGCGCCAGCAGGGGACAGCGTAACGGGGAGCTGTTTTTT. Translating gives CASRGQRNGELFF.

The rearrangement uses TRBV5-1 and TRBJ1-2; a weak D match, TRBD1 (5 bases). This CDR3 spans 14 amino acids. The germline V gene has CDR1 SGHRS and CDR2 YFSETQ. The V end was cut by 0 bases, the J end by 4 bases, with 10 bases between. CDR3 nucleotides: TGCGCCAGCAGCTTGGATAGCCAGGGCTATGGCTACACCTTC. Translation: CASSLDSQGYGYTF.

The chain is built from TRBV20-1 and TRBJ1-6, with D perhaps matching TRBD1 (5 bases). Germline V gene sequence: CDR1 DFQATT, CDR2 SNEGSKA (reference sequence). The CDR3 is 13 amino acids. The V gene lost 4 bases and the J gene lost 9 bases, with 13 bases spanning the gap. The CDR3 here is CSATRLGTSPLHF. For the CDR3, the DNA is TGCAGTGCTACTAGATTAGGGACTTCACCCCTCCACTTT.

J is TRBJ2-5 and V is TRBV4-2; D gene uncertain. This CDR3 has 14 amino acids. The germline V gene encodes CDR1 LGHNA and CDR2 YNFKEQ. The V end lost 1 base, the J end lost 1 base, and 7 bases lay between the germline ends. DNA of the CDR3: TGTGCCAGCAGCCAAGGGTGGTCCCAAGAGACCCAGTACTTC. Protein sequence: CASSQGWSQETQYF.

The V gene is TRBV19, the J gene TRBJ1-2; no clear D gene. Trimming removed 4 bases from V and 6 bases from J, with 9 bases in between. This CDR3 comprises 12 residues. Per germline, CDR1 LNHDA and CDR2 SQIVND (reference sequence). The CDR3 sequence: CASSNGWDGYTF. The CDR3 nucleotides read TGTGCCAGTAGTAACGGTTGGGATGGCTACACCTTC.

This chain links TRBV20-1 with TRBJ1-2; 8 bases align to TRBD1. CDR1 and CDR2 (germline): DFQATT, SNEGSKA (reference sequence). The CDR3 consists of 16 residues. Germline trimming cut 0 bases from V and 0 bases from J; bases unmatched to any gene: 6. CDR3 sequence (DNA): TGCAGTGCTAGAGATTCGGGGACAGGAACTAACTATGGCTACACCTTC. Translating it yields CSARDSGTGTNYGYTF.

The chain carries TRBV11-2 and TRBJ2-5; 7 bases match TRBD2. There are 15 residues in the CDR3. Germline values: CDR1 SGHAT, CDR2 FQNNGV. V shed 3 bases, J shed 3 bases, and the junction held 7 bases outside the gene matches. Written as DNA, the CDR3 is TGTGCCAGCAGCTTGTGGGGGAGGGGAAAAGAGACCCAGTACTTC. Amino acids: CASSLWGRGKETQYF. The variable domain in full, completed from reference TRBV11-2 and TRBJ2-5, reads EAGVAQSPRYKIIEKRQSVAFWCNPISGHATLYWYQQILGQGPKLLIQFQNNGVVDDSQLPKDRFSAERLKGVDSTLKIQPAKLEDSAVYLCASSLWGRGKETQYFGPGTRLLVL.